Below are 5 T cell receptor beta chains sequenced from a single sample in a study of chemoradiotherapy in HPV16-positive cancers. The repertoire was sequenced with immunoSEQ multiplex PCR; TCRdb's copy has only in-frame clones and lacks some. The table lists fewer than 40,000 clones, about 91% of them singletons. The source was blood, collected from a patient who underwent chemoradiotherapy. Receptor source: a human donor with HPV-associated anogenital cancer.

The chain recombines TRBV27 with TRBJ2-6; possibly TRBD2 for D (5 bases). Trimming removed 5 bases from V and 0 bases from J, with 8 bases in between. This CDR3 comprises 15 residues. CDR1 is MNHEY and CDR2 is SMNVEV in the germline V gene (reference sequence). This CDR3 is CASSGERSGANVLTF. The CDR3 DNA sequence: TGTGCCAGCAGTGGGGAGCGCTCTGGGGCCAACGTCCTGACTTTC.

The chain combines TRBV5-1 with TRBJ1-3, with D maybe TRBD1 (5 bases). This CDR3 region has 14 residues. V was pared by 0 bases and J by 6 bases, with 10 bases between. Germline CDR1 SGHRS, CDR2 YFSETQ. The CDR3 DNA follows: TGCGCCAGCAGCTTGGCTCCAGGGTCAAACACCATATATTTT. Translating it yields CASSLAPGSNTIYF.

V is TRBV29-1 and J is TRBJ2-7; 7 bases are shared with TRBD1. The CDR3 is 12 amino acids. The germline CDR1 and CDR2 sequences are SQVTM and ANQGSEA. V dropped 5 bases and J dropped 3; count of bases not matched to a gene: 4. CDR3 DNA: TGCAGCGTTCTCGCAGGGGGCTACGAGCAGTACTTC. Translating it yields CSVLAGGYEQYF.

This clone came up once. CDR3 in DNA: TGTGCCAGCAGGGCCGGGACACTCACGGCACCCCTCCACTTT. It yields the protein CASRAGTLTAPLHF. V usage is TRBV2 and J usage is TRBJ1-6; tentative D call: TRBD1 (6 bases). Per germline, CDR1 SNHLY and CDR2 FYNNEI. The CDR3 loop spans 14 amino acids. Trimming shortened V by 6 bases and J by 11 bases, and 17 bases separated the two germline ends.

This clone was detected only once. The rearrangement joins TRBV7-9 to TRBJ2-3; 7 bases agree with TRBD2. Germline trimming cut 5 bases from V and 5 bases from J; bases unmatched to any gene: 7. The germline gives CDR1 SEHNR, CDR2 FQNEAQ (reference sequence). The CDR3 runs to 14 residues. The CDR3 sequence is CASSPRRELDTQYF. As DNA, the CDR3 is TGTGCCAGCAGCCCCCGGCGGGAGTTAGATACGCAGTATTTT.